This is a list of T cell receptor beta chains from one sample in a study of OX40 agonist ivuxolimab in advanced cancers. Clones were sequenced by immunoSEQ multiplex PCR, and TCRdb holds only the in-frame ones, with some missing. The sample contains 75,000 to 95,000 clones, about 90% of which appear only once. The material sequenced was CD4+ or CD8+ T cells sorted from blood, taken in a trial of the OX40 agonist ivuxolimab. All receptors come from an adult with an advanced solid tumor such as melanoma, head and neck, liver or kidney cancer. Both conserved end residues are part of each CDR3. The order of the fields is clone size, D gene, V gene, J gene, CDR3 DNA, CDR3 protein. A D gene is named only where the DNA matches it firmly. Rows may omit the clone size; those that give it use once, few, many or a size class.

.,.,TRBV14,TRBJ2-3,TGTGCCAGCAGCCAAGCAGTCCGGGATACGCAGTATTTT,CASSQAVRDTQYF
.,.,TRBV7-2,TRBJ1-5,TGTGCCAGCAGCCCCCCGGAGGCAGATTATTATAGCAATCAGCCCCAGCATTTT,CASSPPEADYYSNQPQHF
.,TRBD2,TRBV10-3,TRBJ2-2,TGTGCCATCAGTGAGTCTAGCGGGCCTCCCGGGGAGCTGTTTTTT,CAISESSGPPGELFF
.,TRBD1,TRBV18,TRBJ1-1,TGTGCCAGCTCACGGGACAGCAACACTGAAGCTTTCTTT,CASSRDSNTEAFF
.,.,TRBV11-3,TRBJ2-7,TGTGCCAGCAGCTTACGGTCGTCGTCCTACGAGCAGTACTTC,CASSLRSSSYEQYF
.,.,TRBV11-2,TRBJ1-2,TGTGCCAGCAGCTCCCCAGGAAACTATGGCTACACCTTC,CASSSPGNYGYTF
.,.,TRBV7-3,TRBJ2-1,TGTGCCAGCAGTTTGACTCTTAGCTCCTACAATGAGCAGTTCTTC,CASSLTLSSYNEQFF
.,.,TRBV6-1,TRBJ2-2,TGTGCCAGCAGTGTTCAGGGAGCCGGGGAGCTGTTTTTT,CASSVQGAGELFF
.,.,TRBV5-1,TRBJ2-1,TGCGCCAGCAGCTTGAACAGCCGCTACAATGAGCAGTTCTTC,CASSLNSRYNEQFF
few,TRBD2,TRBV11-2,TRBJ2-4,TGTGCCAGCAGACGAGCCGGGACTAGTATAGCCAAAAACATTCAGTACTTC,CASRRAGTSIAKNIQYF
.,.,TRBV18,TRBJ1-4,TGTGCCAGCTCACCAAACAGGGAGGAGGAAAAACTGTTTTTT,CASSPNREEEKLFF